Each of the 23 T cell receptor beta chains below was sequenced from the same sample in a study of blood T cell repertoires in COVID-19. The data were produced by immunoSEQ multiplex PCR, yet TCRdb's version contains in-frame clones alone and is incomplete. This sample carries roughly 160,000 clones, 90% of them seen once, and the ten largest clones take 0.45% to 0.65%. Sequenced sample: peripheral blood. The origin of the receptors is a man aged 50 to 60 with acute or convalescent COVID-19.

The rearrangement uses TRBV28 and TRBJ2-5; 8 positions agree with TRBD1. The CDR3 is made up of 14 amino acids. Looked up from germline, CDR1 is MDHEN and CDR2 is SYDVKM. J lost 5 bases, V lost 5 bases, and 7 bases had no gene match. The CDR3 loop reads CASSLGQVVETQYF. In DNA form, the CDR3 reads TGTGCCAGCAGTCTGGGACAGGTAGTGGAGACCCAGTACTTC. Combining the CDR3 with reference TRBV28 and TRBJ2-5 gives the whole variable domain DVKVTQSSRYLVKRTGEKVFLECVQDMDHENMFWYRQDPGLGLRLIYFSYDVKMKEKGDIPEGYSVSREKKERFSLILESASTNQTSMYLCASSLGQVVETQYFGPGTRLLVL.

The chain joins TRBV7-2 to TRBJ1-2, with 8 bases matching TRBD1. Germline CDR1 SGHTA, CDR2 FQGNSA. V trimming: 7 bases; J trimming: 8 bases; junction bases outside the gene matches: 3. This CDR3 has 11 amino acids. CDR3 amino acids: CASTPGGGYTF. As DNA, the CDR3 is TGTGCCAGCACCCCAGGGGGCGGCTACACCTTC.

The rearrangement joins TRBV5-1 to TRBJ1-6; D is possibly TRBD1 (6 bases). This CDR3 spans 15 amino acids. The germline V gene encodes CDR1 SGHRS and CDR2 YFSETQ. Trimming pared 0 bases from V and 9 bases from J, leaving 13 bases between. The CDR3 here is CASSLESSRGSPLHF. DNA for the CDR3: TGCGCCAGCAGCTTGGAGAGCTCCAGGGGTTCACCCCTCCACTTT. The full variable domain, its missing parts supplied by reference TRBV5-1 and TRBJ1-6, is KAGVTQTPRYLIKTRGQQVTLSCSPISGHRSVSWYQQTPGQGLQFLFEYFSETQRNKGNFPGRFSGRQFSNSRSEMNVSTLELGDSALYLCASSLESSRGSPLHFGNGTRLTVT.

The chain links TRBV7-3 to TRBJ2-5; perhaps TRBD2 as D (5 bases). The CDR3 spans 13 residues. Germline V CDR1 and CDR2: SGHTA, FQGTGA. Trimming removed 4 bases at V and 3 bases at J, with 9 bases between. The CDR3 DNA reads as TGTGCCAGCAGCTCGGGATTCGAAGAGACCCAGTACTTC. This translates into CASSSGFEETQYF. Full variable domain (missing parts from reference TRBV7-3 and TRBJ2-5): GAGVSQTPSNKVTEKGKYVELRCDPISGHTALYWYRQSLGQGPEFLIYFQGTGAADDSGLPNDRFFAVRPEGSVSTLKIQRTERGDSAVYLCASSSGFEETQYFGPGTRLLVL.

This clone has only a few counts. The chain employs TRBV4-1 and TRBJ2-2; 7 nucleotides align to TRBD1. The V gene end was trimmed by 1 base and the J gene end by 4 bases; junction bases not matched to a gene: 0. The germline V gene has CDR1 MGHRA and CDR2 YSYEKL. The CDR3 spans 14 residues. CDR3 loop: CASSQGQGTGELFF. CDR3 nucleotides: TGCGCCAGCAGCCAAGGACAGGGCACCGGGGAGCTGTTTTTT.

CDR3 DNA sequence: TGTGCCAGCAGCTACAGGGGGCCGCAAGAGACCCAGTACTTC. Translating gives CASSYRGPQETQYF. The chain links TRBV5-6 to TRBJ2-5, with 9 bases that match TRBD1. J gave up 2 bases and V 3 bases, and 2 bases lay outside the gene matches. The germline V gene has CDR1 SGHDT and CDR2 YYEEEE. CDR3 length: 14 residues.

V gene TRBV6-5 combines with J gene TRBJ2-7; D may be TRBD1 (5 bases). Germline V gene lookup returns CDR1 MNHEY and CDR2 SVGAGI. Trimming took off 10 bases at V and 2 bases at J, with 9 bases between the two ends. This CDR3 spans 11 amino acids. CDR3 DNA sequence: TGTGCCACCAGGGCCACCTACGAGCAGTACTTC. It is translated as CATRATYEQYF.

The V call is TRBV9, the J call TRBJ1-1; 7 positions agree with TRBD1. This CDR3 has 15 amino acids. Germline CDR1 is SGDLS and CDR2 is YYNGEE. V was pared by 2 bases and J by 2 bases, with 6 bases of the junction left unmatched. The CDR3 here is CASSVTGDSNTEAFF. The CDR3 nucleotides are TGTGCCAGCAGCGTTACAGGGGACTCAAACACTGAAGCTTTCTTT.

The J gene is TRBJ2-2, the V gene TRBV6-4; 7 bases are shared with TRBD2. The CDR3 sequence is 14 residues long. Trimming at V came to 8 bases and at J to 0 bases, leaving 3 bases not matched to a gene. Looked up from germline, CDR1 is MRHNA and CDR2 is SNTAGT. The CDR3 loop is CASGLAANTGELFF. DNA of the CDR3: TGTGCCAGCGGGCTAGCGGCGAACACCGGGGAGCTGTTTTTT.

The rearrangement links TRBV19 to TRBJ1-1, with D perhaps TRBD1 (5 bases). Germline V gene lookup returns CDR1 LNHDA and CDR2 SQIVND (reference sequence). V lost 5 bases to trimming and J lost 1 base, with 11 bases between them. CDR3 length: 14 residues. The CDR3 DNA reads as TGTGCCAGTAGTCCACAGGTTACGAACACTGAAGCTTTCTTT. Translation gives CASSPQVTNTEAFF.

The rearrangement uses TRBV9 and TRBJ2-1; 9 nucleotides match TRBD1. CDR1 SGDLS and CDR2 YYNGEE come from the germline V gene. The CDR3 totals 15 residues. The junction had 7 bases not matched to a gene; V was cut back by 3 bases and J by 6 bases. The CDR3, as DNA: TGTGCCAGCAGCGCCGGGACAGGGAGGTCCAATGAGCAGTTCTTC. Translating it yields CASSAGTGRSNEQFF.

The chain has TRBV7-3 and TRBJ2-5; TRBD1 aligns across 10 bases. The germline V gene has CDR1 SGHTA and CDR2 FQGTGA. V shed 0 bases and J 5 bases; nucleotides not matched to a gene: 6. The CDR3 has 16 residues. The CDR3 region has the DNA TGTGCCAGCAGCTTAACCGGGACAGGGGCTTCTGAGACCCAGTACTTC. Translated: CASSLTGTGASETQYF.

This sequence joins TRBV11-2 and TRBJ2-7; 9 nucleotides line up with TRBD2. V shed 5 bases and J 4 bases; nucleotides not matched to a gene: 12. The CDR3 is 16 residues long. Germline V gene lookup returns CDR1 SGHAT and CDR2 FQNNGV. The CDR3 bases are TGTGCCAGCAGCCCCCGCGCCTCGGGACTAGCATACGAGCAGTACTTC. It specifies CASSPRASGLAYEQYF.

The chain uses TRBV7-2 and TRBJ2-2; D is uncertain. The V end was cut by 5 bases, the J end by 5 bases, with 12 bases between. This CDR3 is built from 14 residues. The V gene's germline CDR1 is SGHTA and CDR2 FQGNSA. Written as DNA, the CDR3 is TGTGCCAGCAGCCCCATAGTTGAGACCGGGGAGCTGTTTTTT. It encodes CASSPIVETGELFF.

This chain connects TRBV3-1 (or the pseudogene TRBV3-2) to TRBJ1-5; maybe TRBD1 (6 bases). Germline V gene sequence: CDR1 LGHDT, CDR2 YNNKEL (reference sequence). Trimming left V 2 bases short and J 4 bases short, with 12 bases between. CDR3 length: 15 amino acids. The CDR3 DNA follows: TGTGCCAGCAGCCAAAGGGGGGGTGGAAATCAGCCCCAGCATTTT. As protein: CASSQRGGGNQPQHF.

This chain connects TRBV5-6 to TRBJ1-5; D perhaps matches TRBD1 (6 bases). The CDR3 totals 14 residues. Trimming left V 2 bases short and J 6 bases short, with 12 bases between. The germline gives CDR1 SGHDT, CDR2 YYEEEE. The CDR3: CASSLQGSSQPQHF. CDR3 nucleotides: TGTGCCAGCAGCTTACAGGGATCGAGTCAGCCCCAGCATTTT.

V gene TRBV3-1 (or the pseudogene TRBV3-2) combines with J gene TRBJ2-1; TRBD2 agrees at 8 bases. Germline loops: CDR1 LGHDT, CDR2 YNNKEL (reference sequence). The CDR3 runs to 16 residues. V shed 1 base, J shed 4 bases, and the junction held 6 bases outside the gene matches. This chain's CDR3 is CASSQGPAGDYNEQFF. The CDR3 DNA reads TGTGCCAGCAGCCAAGGTCCAGCGGGAGATTACAATGAGCAGTTCTTC.

J is TRBJ1-4 and V is TRBV7-9; 8 nucleotides agree with TRBD1. The CDR3 loop spans 14 amino acids. In germline, CDR1 is SEHNR, CDR2 FQNEAQ (reference sequence). V was pared by 5 bases and J by 8 bases, with 7 bases of the junction left unmatched. This CDR3 is CASSRGQDREKLFF. The DNA of the CDR3 is TGTGCCAGCAGCCGGGGACAGGATCGCGAAAAACTGTTTTTT.

V usage is TRBV19 and J usage is TRBJ1-1; D might be TRBD1 (6 bases). V lost 5 bases and J 4 bases, leaving 14 bases between the germline ends. The CDR3 runs to 14 residues. CDR1 LNHDA and CDR2 SQIVND come from the germline V gene (reference sequence). For the CDR3, the DNA is TGTGCCAGTAGTGCCTCAGGGGCTCGCACTGAAGCTTTCTTT. It translates to CASSASGARTEAFF.

The CDR3 is CASSEASAGGNQPQHF. CDR3 in DNA: TGTGCCAGCAGTGAAGCGTCGGCAGGGGGAAATCAGCCCCAGCATTTT. The J gene is TRBJ1-5, the V gene TRBV2; 7 bases agree with TRBD1. CDR1 is SNHLY and CDR2 is FYNNEI in the germline V gene. There are 16 residues in the CDR3. Germline trimming cut 0 bases from V and 4 bases from J; bases unmatched to any gene: 6.

The chain carries TRBV27 and TRBJ2-3; a possible D gene is TRBD2 (6 bases). From germline, CDR1 is MNHEY and CDR2 SMNVEV (reference sequence). The CDR3 runs 17 residues. V gave up 5 bases and J gave up 0 bases, with 18 bases separating them. The CDR3 sequence is CASSPNPAGPSTDTQYF. In DNA, the CDR3 is TGTGCCAGCAGTCCTAACCCAGCGGGTCCTAGCACAGATACGCAGTATTTT.

The rearrangement joins TRBV19 to TRBJ1-1; D gene unclear. This CDR3 is 13 amino acids long. The V gene's germline CDR1 is LNHDA and CDR2 SQIVND (reference sequence). Trimming removed 4 bases at V and 6 bases at J, with 12 bases between. CDR3 bases: TGTGCCAGTAGTACCACTCGGGGAGCTGAAGCTTTCTTT. Translation gives CASSTTRGAEAFF.

CDR3 region: CASKKGQWTGNTIYF. The CDR3 nucleotides read TGTGCCAGCAAAAAGGGACAGTGGACTGGAAACACCATATATTTT. The chain joins TRBV7-8 to TRBJ1-3, with 7 bases matching TRBD1. V was clipped by 7 bases and J by 2 bases; unmatched bases: 8. CDR1 is SGHVS, CDR2 FQNEAQ, per germline. The CDR3 has 15 amino acids.